The 29 T cell receptor beta chains below were found in one sample sequenced in a study of identical twins. TCRdb analysed the 5' RACE reads with MiXCR anew, one entry per CDR3 protein. The sample records 470,000 or so distinct CDR3 sequences, more than 20% being singletons. This sample was also put to use in a study of T cells expressing NK-cell markers.

The sample comprised CD4+ T cells sorted from blood. These receptors originate from a woman aged 18-35 years in good health.

This clonotype occurred a few times. The gene calls are TRBV12-3 or TRBV12-4 and TRBJ2-1; D uncertain. CDR3 length: 13 amino acids. Trimming stripped 7 bases from V and 10 bases from J, with 17 bases between. The chain's CDR3 is CASTTGHPEEQFF. The CDR3, as DNA: TGTGCCAGCACCACGGGTCATCCGGAGGAGCAGTTCTTC.

V is TRBV6-8 and J is TRBJ2-6; 7 bases align to TRBD1. V gave up 10 bases and J gave up 2 bases; unmatched junction bases: 20. This CDR3 spans 19 amino acids. Germline CDR1 reads MNHGY; CDR2 reads SAAAGT. DNA for the CDR3: TGTGCCACCAGGGGTATAATCGGGACAGACCGGCCTGGGGCCAACGTCCTGACTTTC. It encodes CATRGIIGTDRPGANVLTF.

At least ten counts were recorded for this clonotype. The chain recombines TRBV5-1 with TRBJ2-4; D gene uncertain. The germline V and J ends were trimmed by 4 bases and 5 bases, with 16 bases remaining between them. The CDR3 is made up of 15 amino acids. Germline values: CDR1 SGHRS, CDR2 YFSETQ. The CDR3 is CASSTSENFQNIQYF. The CDR3 coding sequence is TGCGCCAGCAGCACGAGCGAGAACTTCCAAAACATTCAGTACTTC.

The rearrangement uses TRBV5-1 and TRBJ2-1, with 10 bases that match TRBD2. The V gene end was trimmed by 3 bases and the J gene end by 6 bases; junction bases not matched to a gene: 9. This CDR3 is built from 16 residues. Germline V gene lookup returns CDR1 SGHRS and CDR2 YFSETQ. CDR3 residues: CASSSTSGRVGNEQFF. CDR3 in DNA: TGCGCCAGCAGCTCTACCAGCGGGAGGGTAGGCAATGAGCAGTTCTTC. The variable domain in full, completed from reference TRBV5-1 and TRBJ2-1, reads KAGVTQTPRYLIKTRGQQVTLSCSPISGHRSVSWYQQTPGQGLQFLFEYFSETQRNKGNFPGRFSGRQFSNSRSEMNVSTLELGDSALYLCASSSTSGRVGNEQFFGPGTRLTVL.

This clonotype was found many times. The chain is built from TRBV20-1 and TRBJ1-6, with D tentatively TRBD1 (5 bases). The CDR3 length is 13 residues. The V gene's germline CDR1 is DFQATT and CDR2 SNEGSKA (reference sequence). Trimming removed 2 bases from V and 9 bases from J, with 11 bases in between. For the CDR3, the DNA is TGCAGTGCTAGATCCGGAGGGACTTCACCCCTCCACTTT. It translates to CSARSGGTSPLHF.

This clonotype was observed a handful of times. The V and J genes are TRBV6-5 and TRBJ1-1; D is perhaps TRBD1 (6 bases). Germline loops: CDR1 MNHEY, CDR2 SVGAGI. This CDR3 spans 15 amino acids. The V gene lost 2 bases and the J gene lost 1 base, with 11 bases spanning the gap. The CDR3 nucleotides read TGTGCCAGCAGTTACGGGGGGGCTTCGAACACTGAAGCTTTCTTT. Its protein product is CASSYGGASNTEAFF.

This clonotype was detected only a few times. The rearrangement uses TRBV18 and TRBJ2-4, with a weak D call TRBD1 (6 bases). Germline-derived CDR1 and CDR2 are KGHSH and LQKENI. CDR3 length: 15 amino acids. V lost 3 bases, J lost 2 bases, and 11 bases lay in between. The chain's CDR3 is CASSPGAWPKNIQYF. The CDR3 DNA sequence: TGTGCCAGCTCACCGGGGGCGTGGCCCAAAAACATTCAGTACTTC.

The chain carries TRBV9 and TRBJ2-7; D not resolved. The V end lost 0 bases, the J end lost 3 bases, and 10 bases lay between the germline ends. The CDR3 consists of 14 residues. CDR1 SGDLS and CDR2 YYNGEE come from the germline V gene. The CDR3 nucleotides are TGTGCCAGCAGCGTAGATCCGCAGAACTACGAGCAGTACTTC. Translating it yields CASSVDPQNYEQYF.

For the CDR3, the DNA is TGTGCCAGCAGTTACTCCAGGGAATGGGCCAAAAACATTCAGTACTTC. It is translated as CASSYSREWAKNIQYF. The chain combines TRBV6-5 with TRBJ2-4, with a possible D match to TRBD1 (5 bases). V was shortened by 0 bases and J by 1 base, with 10 bases between the two germline ends. The germline gives CDR1 MNHEY, CDR2 SVGAGI. The CDR3 totals 16 residues.

This clonotype was detected a few times. The CDR3 nucleotides are TGCAGCGGAATCGGACACCCGAACACTGAAGCTTTCTTT. Protein: CSGIGHPNTEAFF. The gene calls are TRBV29-1 and TRBJ1-1; D is possibly TRBD1 (5 bases). The CDR3 sequence is 13 residues long. Trimming stripped 7 bases from V and 1 base from J, with 13 bases between. CDR1 and CDR2 (germline): SQVTM, ANQGSEA.

This clonotype was counted a single time. V is TRBV12-3 or TRBV12-4 and J is TRBJ2-5, with TRBD2 matching over 7 bases. The CDR3 length is 12 residues. The V gene end was trimmed by 3 bases and the J gene end by 10 bases; junction bases not matched to a gene: 5. CDR3 bases: TGTGCCAGCAGTTTTTCACGGGGGGTCCAGTACTTC. Translated, it gives CASSFSRGVQYF.

This chain connects TRBV6-5 to TRBJ2-3; 10 nucleotides align to TRBD2. The CDR3 extends over 16 amino acids. CDR1 is MNHEY and CDR2 is SVGAGI in the germline V gene. V was clipped by 1 base and J by 5 bases; unmatched bases: 6. The CDR3 is CASSYLSGREKDTQYF. Written as DNA, the CDR3 is TGTGCCAGCAGTTACTTAAGCGGGAGGGAGAAAGATACGCAGTATTTT.

DNA for the CDR3: TGTGCCAGCAGTACCAGCGGCAGGGGCTATGGCTACACCTTC. This sequence encodes CASSTSGRGYGYTF. J is TRBJ1-2 and V is TRBV12-3 or TRBV12-4, with D possibly being TRBD1 (6 bases). The ends were cut back, 5 bases at V and 4 bases at J, with 14 bases in the middle. The length of the CDR3 is 14 residues.

The CDR3 is CASSRQILNTEAFF. Written as DNA, the CDR3 is TGTGCCAGCAGCAGACAGATTCTGAACACTGAAGCTTTCTTT. The chain couples TRBV7-9 to TRBJ1-1, with D perhaps TRBD1 (5 bases). V was shortened by 5 bases and J by 0 bases, with 10 bases between the two germline ends. Per the germline V gene, CDR1 is SEHNR and CDR2 is FQNEAQ (reference sequence). CDR3 length equals 14 residues.

This clonotype was counted many times. V and J are TRBV12-5 and TRBJ2-1; tentative D call: TRBD2 (6 bases). The CDR3 consists of 14 residues. Trimming shortened V by 8 bases and J by 3 bases, and 14 bases separated the two germline ends. Germline V gives CDR1 LGHNT, CDR2 FRNRAP. CDR3 protein: CASSPGANYNEQFF. The DNA of the CDR3 is TGTGCTAGTAGCCCGGGAGCTAACTACAATGAGCAGTTCTTC.

The genes are TRBV20-1 and TRBJ1-1; D gene unclear. The V gene's germline CDR1 is DFQATT and CDR2 SNEGSKA (reference sequence). The CDR3 sequence is 12 residues long. V was trimmed by 3 bases and J by 4 bases, leaving 9 bases between them. The CDR3 nucleotides are TGCAGTGCTAGCTCTGGGCTCACTGAAGCTTTCTTT. This gives the protein CSASSGLTEAFF.

This chain joins TRBV9 and TRBJ2-1; maybe TRBD2 (6 bases). The germline gives CDR1 SGDLS, CDR2 YYNGEE. CDR3 length equals 12 residues. Trimming removed 3 bases from V and 9 bases from J, with 10 bases in between. In nucleotides, the CDR3 is TGTGCCAGCAGCGGTAGCGGATTTGAGCAGTTCTTC. The encoded protein is CASSGSGFEQFF. The entire variable domain, with the rest obtained from reference TRBV9 and TRBJ2-1, is as follows: DSGVTQTPKHLITATGQRVTLRCSPRSGDLSVYWYQQSLDQGLQFLIQYYNGEERAKGNILERFSAQQFPDLHSELNLSSLELGDSALYFCASSGSGFEQFFGPGTRLTVL.

This clonotype has just a few counts. The V gene is TRBV7-6, the J gene TRBJ1-5; 10 bases fit TRBD1. This CDR3 has 15 amino acids. The V segment lost 5 bases and the J segment 4 bases; nucleotides outside the gene matches: 5. Germline lookup yields CDR1 SGHVS and CDR2 FNYEAQ. CDR3 in DNA: TGTGCCAGCAGCAAGACAGGGGGCTGGAATCAGCCCCAGCATTTT. Residues: CASSKTGGWNQPQHF.

J is TRBJ2-2 and V is TRBV11-3, with D unresolved. V gave up 1 base and J gave up 2 bases, with 8 bases separating them. Germline V gives CDR1 SGHNT, CDR2 YENEEA. The CDR3 spans 15 residues. Here the CDR3 DNA reads TGTGCCAGCAGCTTAGGGGGAATCAACACCGGGGAGCTGTTTTTT. Its protein product is CASSLGGINTGELFF.

V and J are TRBV6-5 and TRBJ2-7; D could derive from TRBD1 or TRBD2 (7 bases each). Germline CDR1 is MNHEY and CDR2 is SVGAGI. Deletions cut 0 bases from V and 2 bases from J, with 11 bases between. CDR3 size: 15 residues. The CDR3, as DNA: TGTGCCAGCAGTTACTCAGCGGGACAGACCTACGAGCAGTACTTC. It encodes CASSYSAGQTYEQYF.

This clonotype was recorded a few times. This chain links TRBV7-6 with TRBJ2-1, with D unresolved. Trimming removed 2 bases at V and 4 bases at J, with 9 bases between. The length of the CDR3 is 14 residues. The germline V gene encodes CDR1 SGHVS and CDR2 FNYEAQ. The CDR3 region has the DNA TGTGCCAGCAGCTTAACAGACGCATACAATGAGCAGTTCTTC. Translation gives CASSLTDAYNEQFF.

This clonotype was seen many times. The chain recombines TRBV18 with TRBJ1-6; D uncertain. The CDR3 is 15 amino acids. The ends were cut back, 4 bases at V and 5 bases at J, with 12 bases in the middle. The germline gives CDR1 KGHSH, CDR2 LQKENI. The CDR3 protein is CASSRYRDDNSPLHF. The CDR3 DNA reads TGTGCCAGCTCACGCTACAGAGACGATAATTCACCCCTCCACTTT. Together with reference TRBV18 and TRBJ1-6, the CDR3 gives the full variable domain: NAGVMQNPRHLVRRRGQEARLRCSPMKGHSHVYWYRQLPEEGLKFMVYLQKENIIDESGMPKERFSAEFPKEGPSILRIQQVVRGDSAAYFCASSRYRDDNSPLHFGNGTRLTVT.

The CDR3 spells CATSRDRRLPTDTQYF. The CDR3 nucleotides are TGTGCCACCAGCAGAGACCGGCGCTTACCCACAGATACGCAGTATTTT. The chain combines TRBV15 with TRBJ2-3; D unresolved. V shed 0 bases and J shed 2 bases, with 12 bases lying between them. CDR1 is LNHNV, CDR2 YYDKDF, per germline (reference sequence). The CDR3 sequence is 16 residues long.

J is TRBJ2-7 and V is TRBV12-3 or TRBV12-4, with 11 bases matching TRBD2. The CDR3 is 19 amino acids. The trim removed 6 bases at V and 7 bases at J, leaving 23 bases unmatched. Here the CDR3 reads CASSFSGPSGTSGLLEQYF. The CDR3 DNA reads as TGTGCCAGCAGCTTCTCCGGACCATCCGGGACTAGCGGTCTGTTAGAGCAGTACTTC.

This clonotype appeared a few times. This chain joins TRBV20-1 and TRBJ2-3, with D tentatively TRBD2 (5 bases). The germline CDR1 and CDR2 sequences are DFQATT and SNEGSKA (reference sequence). The CDR3 is made up of 12 amino acids. V lost 6 bases and J 2 bases, leaving 9 bases between the germline ends. Here the CDR3 DNA reads TGCAGTGCGAGGAGGTACACAGATACGCAGTATTTT. Its protein product is CSARRYTDTQYF.

This clonotype was observed a few times. V usage is TRBV3-1 and J usage is TRBJ2-7; 7 bases are shared with TRBD1. This CDR3 has 15 amino acids. From germline, CDR1 is LGHDT and CDR2 YNNKEL (reference sequence). J lost 3 bases, V lost 2 bases, and 7 bases had no gene match. The CDR3 spells CASSQLRDSNYEQYF. CDR3 DNA sequence: TGTGCCAGCAGCCAACTTAGGGACAGTAACTACGAGCAGTACTTC.

The chain is built from TRBV5-1 and TRBJ1-6, with D maybe TRBD1 (5 bases). The germline CDR1 and CDR2 sequences are SGHRS and YFSETQ. This CDR3 region has 15 residues. V was trimmed by 1 base and J by 5 bases, leaving 10 bases between them. DNA of the CDR3: TGCGCCAGCAGCTTGCGACAGTCCAATAATTCACCCCTCCACTTT. This sequence encodes CASSLRQSNNSPLHF.

This chain uses TRBV6-1 with TRBJ2-2; D gene unclear. Trimming took 8 bases from V and 4 from J, leaving 14 bases between them. The germline gives CDR1 MNHNS, CDR2 SASEGT. The CDR3 loop spans 14 amino acids. CDR3 nucleotides: TGTGCCAGCCGAGATGTCTTAGGCACCGGGGAGCTGTTTTTT. As protein: CASRDVLGTGELFF.

The V and J genes are TRBV5-4 and TRBJ2-1; D could derive from TRBD1 or TRBD2 (5 bases each). Germline-derived CDR1 and CDR2 are SGHNT and YYREEE (reference sequence). V lost 0 bases to trimming and J lost 8 bases, with 15 bases between them. CDR3 length: 15 amino acids. DNA of the CDR3: TGTGCCAGCAGCTTGGGTGGGTCGGGGCGCCATGAGCAGTTCTTC. It yields the protein CASSLGGSGRHEQFF.